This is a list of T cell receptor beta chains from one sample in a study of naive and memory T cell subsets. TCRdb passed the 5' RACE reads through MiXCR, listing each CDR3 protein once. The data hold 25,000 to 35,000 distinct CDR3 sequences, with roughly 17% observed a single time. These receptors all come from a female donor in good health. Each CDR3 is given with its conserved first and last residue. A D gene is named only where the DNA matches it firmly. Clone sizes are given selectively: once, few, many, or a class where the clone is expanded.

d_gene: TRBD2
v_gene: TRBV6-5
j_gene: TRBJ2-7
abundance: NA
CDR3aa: CASSRTSGGGYEQYF
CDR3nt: TGTGCCAGCAGTCGGACTAGCGGGGGGGGCTACGAGCAGTACTTC

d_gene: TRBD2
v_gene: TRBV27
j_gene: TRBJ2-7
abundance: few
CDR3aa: CASSAGTSGGVQYF
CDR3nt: TGTGCCAGCAGCGCCGGGACTAGCGGGGGAGTACAGTACTTC

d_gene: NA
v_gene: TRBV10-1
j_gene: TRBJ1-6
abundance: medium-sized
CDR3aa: CASSDVLPLHF
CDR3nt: TGCGCCAGCAGTGACGTTCTACCCCTCCACTTT

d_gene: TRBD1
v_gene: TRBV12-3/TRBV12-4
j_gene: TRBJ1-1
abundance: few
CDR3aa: CASSAATGEAEAFF
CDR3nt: TGTGCCAGCAGTGCCGCGACAGGGGAGGCTGAAGCTTTCTTT

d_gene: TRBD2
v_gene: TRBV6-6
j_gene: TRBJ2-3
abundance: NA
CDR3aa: CASSYPGGVGRDTQYF
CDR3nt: TGTGCCAGCAGTTACCCGGGAGGAGTCGGTCGCGATACGCAGTATTTT

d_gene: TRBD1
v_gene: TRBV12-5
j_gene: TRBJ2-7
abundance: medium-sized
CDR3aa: CASGFLTGGAGEQYF
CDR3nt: TGTGCTAGTGGTTTCCTGACAGGGGGTGCGGGCGAGCAGTACTTC

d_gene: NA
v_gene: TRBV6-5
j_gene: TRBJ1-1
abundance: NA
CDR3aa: CASSYDFARNTEAFF
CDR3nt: TGTGCCAGCAGTTATGATTTCGCTAGGAACACTGAAGCTTTCTTT

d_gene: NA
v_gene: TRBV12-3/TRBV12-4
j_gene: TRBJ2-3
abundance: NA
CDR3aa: CASSDYTDTQYF
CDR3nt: TGTGCCAGCAGCGACTACACAGATACGCAGTATTTT

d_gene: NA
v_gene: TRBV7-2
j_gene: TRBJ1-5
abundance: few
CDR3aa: CASSLPGSRPQHF
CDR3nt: TGTGCCAGCAGCCTTCCCGGCTCACGGCCCCAGCATTTT

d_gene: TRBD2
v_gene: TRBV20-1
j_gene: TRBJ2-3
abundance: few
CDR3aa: CSAPPGGAGTDTQYF
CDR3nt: TGCAGTGCCCCCCCGGGGGGGGCAGGGACAGATACGCAGTATTTT

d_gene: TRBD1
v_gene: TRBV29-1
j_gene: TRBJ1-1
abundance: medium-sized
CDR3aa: CSGGTGEAFF
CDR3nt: TGCAGCGGGGGGACAGGAGAAGCTTTCTTT

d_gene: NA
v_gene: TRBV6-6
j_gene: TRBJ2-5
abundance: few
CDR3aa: CASSYSALAGETQYF
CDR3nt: TGTGCCAGCAGTTACTCGGCACTAGCAGGCGAGACCCAGTACTTC

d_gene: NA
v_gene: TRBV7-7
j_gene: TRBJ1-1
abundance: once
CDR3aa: CASTSRGAFF
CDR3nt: TGTGCTAGCACCTCCCGCGGAGCTTTCTTT

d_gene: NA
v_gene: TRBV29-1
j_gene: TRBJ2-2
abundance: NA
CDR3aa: CSVEVMYGELFF
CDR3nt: TGCAGCGTTGAAGTGATGTACGGGGAGCTGTTTTTT

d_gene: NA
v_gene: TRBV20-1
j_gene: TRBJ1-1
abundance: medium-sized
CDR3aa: CSATEGHLNTEAFF
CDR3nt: TGCAGTGCCACGGAGGGACATCTGAACACTGAAGCTTTCTTT

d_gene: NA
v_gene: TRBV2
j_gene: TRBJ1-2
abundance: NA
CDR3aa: CASTVTTVYGYTF
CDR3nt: TGTGCCAGCACCGTAACAACCGTCTATGGCTACACCTTC

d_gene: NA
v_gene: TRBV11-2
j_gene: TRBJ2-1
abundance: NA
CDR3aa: CASSLAGVGEQFF
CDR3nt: TGTGCCAGCAGCTTAGCCGGGGTTGGTGAGCAGTTCTTC

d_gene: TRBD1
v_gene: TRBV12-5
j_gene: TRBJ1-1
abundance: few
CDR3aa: CASGRDRDTEAFF
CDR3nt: TGTGCTAGTGGCAGGGACAGGGACACTGAAGCTTTCTTT

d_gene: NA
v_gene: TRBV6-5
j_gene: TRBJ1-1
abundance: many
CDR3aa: CASSPPGQEGTEAFF
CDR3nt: TGTGCCAGCAGTCCTCCCGGACAAGAGGGGACTGAAGCTTTCTTT

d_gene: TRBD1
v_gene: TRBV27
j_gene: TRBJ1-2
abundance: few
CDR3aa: CASSQTGGRGYGYTF
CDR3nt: TGTGCCAGCAGTCAAACAGGGGGACGGGGCTATGGCTACACCTTC

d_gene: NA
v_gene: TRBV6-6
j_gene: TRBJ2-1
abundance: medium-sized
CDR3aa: CASSPSSYNEQFF
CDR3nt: TGTGCCAGCAGTCCGAGTTCCTACAATGAGCAGTTCTTC

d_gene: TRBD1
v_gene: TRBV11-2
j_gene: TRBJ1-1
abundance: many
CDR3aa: CASSAVRGRDTEAFF
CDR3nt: TGTGCCAGCAGCGCAGTCAGGGGGCGCGACACTGAAGCTTTCTTT

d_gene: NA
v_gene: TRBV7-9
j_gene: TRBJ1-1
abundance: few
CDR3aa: CASRRGGMNTEAFF
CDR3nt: TGTGCCAGCCGAAGGGGAGGAATGAACACTGAAGCTTTCTTT

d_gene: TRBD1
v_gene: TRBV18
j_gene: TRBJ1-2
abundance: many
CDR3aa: CASSPSIQGSYGYTF
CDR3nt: TGTGCCAGCTCACCCTCAATACAGGGGTCCTATGGCTACACCTTC

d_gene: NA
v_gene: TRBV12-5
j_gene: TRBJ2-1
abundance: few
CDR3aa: CASGLPTGTSTDEQFF
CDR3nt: TGTGCTAGTGGTTTGCCCACAGGGACCTCCACCGATGAGCAGTTCTTC

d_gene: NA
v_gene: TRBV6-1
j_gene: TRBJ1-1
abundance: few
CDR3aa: CASSEKAHTEAFF
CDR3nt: TGTGCCAGCAGTGAAAAGGCCCACACTGAAGCTTTCTTT

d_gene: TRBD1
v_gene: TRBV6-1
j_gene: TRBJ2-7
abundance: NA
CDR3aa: CASRKDRVIEEQYF
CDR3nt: TGTGCCAGCAGAAAGGACAGGGTTATCGAAGAGCAGTACTTC

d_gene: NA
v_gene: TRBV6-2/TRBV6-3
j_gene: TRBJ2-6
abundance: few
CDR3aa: CASSYSRTGGANVLTF
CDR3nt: TGTGCCAGCAGTTACTCTCGGACGGGTGGGGCCAACGTCCTGACTTTC

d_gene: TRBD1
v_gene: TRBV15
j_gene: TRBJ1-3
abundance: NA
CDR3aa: CATSRDQGANTIYF
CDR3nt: TGTGCCACCAGCAGAGACCAGGGGGCCAACACCATATATTTT

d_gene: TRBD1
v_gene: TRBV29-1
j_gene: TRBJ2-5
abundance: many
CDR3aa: CSVETGMETQYF
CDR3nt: TGCAGCGTTGAGACAGGGATGGAGACCCAGTACTTC

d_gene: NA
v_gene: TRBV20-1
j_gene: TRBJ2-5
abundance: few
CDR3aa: CSAGITRETQYF
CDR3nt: TGCAGTGCGGGGATCACTAGGGAGACCCAGTACTTC

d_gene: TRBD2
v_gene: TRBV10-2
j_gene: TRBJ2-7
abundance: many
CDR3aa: CASMPRLASYEQYF
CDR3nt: TGCGCCAGCATGCCGCGACTAGCATCCTACGAGCAGTACTTC

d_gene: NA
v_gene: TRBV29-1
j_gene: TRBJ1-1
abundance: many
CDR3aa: CSVTLLATPGTEAFF
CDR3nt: TGCAGCGTAACCCTGCTGGCCACCCCCGGGACTGAAGCTTTCTTT

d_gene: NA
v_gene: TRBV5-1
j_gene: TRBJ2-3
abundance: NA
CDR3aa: CASSLESPVTDTQYF
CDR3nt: TGCGCCAGCAGCTTGGAAAGTCCGGTCACAGATACGCAGTATTTT

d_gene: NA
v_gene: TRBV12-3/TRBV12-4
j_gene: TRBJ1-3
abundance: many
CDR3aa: CASSLTGPGAGNTIYF
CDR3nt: TGTGCCAGCAGTTTAACTGGTCCAGGGGCCGGAAACACCATATATTTT

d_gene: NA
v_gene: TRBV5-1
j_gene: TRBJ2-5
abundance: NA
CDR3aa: CASSPQPPGQTYQETQYF
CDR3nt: TGCGCCAGCAGCCCACAACCCCCCGGACAGACGTACCAAGAGACCCAGTACTTC

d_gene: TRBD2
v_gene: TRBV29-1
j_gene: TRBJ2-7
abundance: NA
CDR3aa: CSVAGGTYEQYF
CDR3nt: TGCAGCGTTGCGGGGGGGACCTACGAGCAGTACTTC

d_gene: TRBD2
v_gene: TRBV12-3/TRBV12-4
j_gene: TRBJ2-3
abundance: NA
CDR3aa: CASSFSGGIDTQYF
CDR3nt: TGTGCCAGCAGTTTTAGCGGGGGGATAGATACGCAGTATTTT

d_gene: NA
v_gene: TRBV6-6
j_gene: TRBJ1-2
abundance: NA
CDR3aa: CVSSPSGALANYGDTF
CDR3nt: TGTGTCAGTTCACCTAGTGGGGCCCTGGCTAACTATGGCGACACCTTC

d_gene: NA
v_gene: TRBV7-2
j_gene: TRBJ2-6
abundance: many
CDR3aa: CASSFQALTSGANVLTF
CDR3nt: TGTGCCAGCAGCTTTCAGGCCCTAACCTCTGGGGCCAACGTCCTGACTTTC

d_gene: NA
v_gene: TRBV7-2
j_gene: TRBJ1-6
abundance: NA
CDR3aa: CASGSVLRDNSPLHF
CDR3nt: TGTGCCAGCGGCTCCGTACTCAGGGATAATTCACCCCTCCACTTT

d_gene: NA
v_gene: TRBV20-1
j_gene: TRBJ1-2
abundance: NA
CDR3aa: CSRWEPTGYGDTF
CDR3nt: TGCAGTCGCTGGGAGCCGACAGGCTATGGCGACACCTTC

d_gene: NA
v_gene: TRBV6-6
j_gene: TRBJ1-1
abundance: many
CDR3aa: CASSLQGRGTEAFF
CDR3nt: TGTGCCAGCAGCCTACAGGGCAGGGGCACTGAAGCTTTCTTT

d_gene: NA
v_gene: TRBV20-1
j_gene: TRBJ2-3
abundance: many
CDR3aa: CSAGRIYTDTQYF
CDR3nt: TGCAGTGCTGGCCGCATATACACAGATACGCAGTATTTT

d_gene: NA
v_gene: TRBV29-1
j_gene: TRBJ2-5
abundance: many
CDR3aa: CSVEFGSGLETQYF
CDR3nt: TGCAGCGTTGAATTCGGTTCAGGGTTAGAGACCCAGTACTTC

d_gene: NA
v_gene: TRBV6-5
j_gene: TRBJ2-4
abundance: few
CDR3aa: CASSYSNMILAKNIQYF
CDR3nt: TGTGCCAGCAGTTACTCAAACATGATACTAGCCAAAAACATTCAGTACTTC

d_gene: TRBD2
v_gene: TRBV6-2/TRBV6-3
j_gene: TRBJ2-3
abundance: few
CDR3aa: CASSYTRLAKTQYF
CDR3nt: TGTGCCAGCAGTTACACCCGACTAGCGAAGACGCAGTATTTT

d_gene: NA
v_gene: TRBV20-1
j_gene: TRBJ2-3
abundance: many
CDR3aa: CSARETDTQYF
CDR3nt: TGCAGTGCTCGTGAGACAGATACGCAGTATTTT

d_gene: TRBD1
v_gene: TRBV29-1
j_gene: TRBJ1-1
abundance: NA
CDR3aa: CSVTDRTNTEAFF
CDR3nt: TGCAGCGTTACGGACAGGACGAACACTGAAGCTTTCTTT

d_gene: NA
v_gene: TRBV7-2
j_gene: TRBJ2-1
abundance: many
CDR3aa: CASSSQGGGQWEQFF
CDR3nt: TGTGCCAGCAGTTCCCAAGGGGGGGGACAATGGGAGCAGTTCTTC

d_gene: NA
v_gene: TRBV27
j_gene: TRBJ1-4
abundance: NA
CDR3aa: CASSRGMVSTNEKLFF
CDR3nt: TGTGCCAGCAGTCGTGGGATGGTGTCCACTAATGAAAAACTGTTTTTT

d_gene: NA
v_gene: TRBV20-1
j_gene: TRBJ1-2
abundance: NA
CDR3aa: CSARDGQGPYGYTF
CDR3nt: TGCAGTGCTAGAGATGGCCAGGGCCCCTATGGCTACACCTTC

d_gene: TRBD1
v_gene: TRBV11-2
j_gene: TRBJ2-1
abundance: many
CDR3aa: CASSSLQGSLGGEQFF
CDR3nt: TGTGCCAGCAGCTCCCTCCAGGGCAGCTTAGGGGGCGAGCAGTTCTTC

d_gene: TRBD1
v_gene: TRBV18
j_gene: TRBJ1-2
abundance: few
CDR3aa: CASSPRDSYGYTF
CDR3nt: TGTGCCAGCTCGCCACGGGACAGCTATGGCTACACCTTC

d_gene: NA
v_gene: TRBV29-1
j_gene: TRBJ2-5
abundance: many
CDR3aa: CSGWDETQYF
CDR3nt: TGCAGCGGGTGGGATGAGACCCAGTACTTC

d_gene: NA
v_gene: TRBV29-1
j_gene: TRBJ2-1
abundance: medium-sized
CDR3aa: CSVEDYAAYNEQFF
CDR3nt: TGCAGCGTTGAAGATTATGCAGCGTACAATGAGCAGTTCTTC

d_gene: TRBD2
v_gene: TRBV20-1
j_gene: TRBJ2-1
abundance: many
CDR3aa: CSAREGGTSRGNEQFF
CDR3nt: TGCAGTGCTAGAGAGGGGGGGACTAGCAGAGGCAATGAGCAGTTCTTC